In its sample, the clone carrying this TCR beta chain was seen many times. CDR3 regions of TCR beta were amplified from RNA transcripts. An opening RT-PCR round employed HTBI primers and preceded a second-round multiplex PCR. One entry per CDR3 protein, called by TCRdb with MiXCR from the multiplex PCR reads. Counted here are hundreds of thousands of distinct CDR3 sequences, about 40% occurring once; the ten biggest clones make up more than 2.5%. This entry belongs to a study of Graves' ophthalmopathy and Graves' hyperthyroidism. V shed 8 bases and J 8 bases; nucleotides not matched to a gene: 8. CDR3 length: 15 amino acids.

This TCR was sampled from an adult man with Graves' ophthalmopathy. The sample consisted of peripheral blood. The V and J genes are TRBV12-3 or TRBV12-4 and TRBJ2-2; 13 nucleotides agree with TRBD2. The DNA for the CDR3 is TGTGCCAGCTCACCGGGACTAGCGGGAACTGGGGAGCTGTTTTTT. Amino acids: CASSPGLAGTGELFF.